This passage covers 2 T cell receptor beta chains from one sample sequenced in a study of blood T cell repertoires in COVID-19. Data came from immunoSEQ multiplex PCR; TCRdb stores just in-frame clones and leaves some out. This sample has fewer than 90,000 clones; over 65% occur once, and the top ten carry around 11%. The sample comprised peripheral blood. These receptors came from a human donor in a cohort sampled during active COVID-19.

The V and J genes are TRBV20-1 and TRBJ2-3; TRBD2 matches at 7 bases. The CDR3 totals 14 residues. V gave up 3 bases and J gave up 2 bases; unmatched junction bases: 5. Germline V lookup: CDR1 DFQATT, CDR2 SNEGSKA (reference sequence). This CDR3 is CSASDSGTTDTQYF. Here the CDR3 DNA reads TGCAGTGCTAGTGACAGCGGGACCACAGATACGCAGTATTTT.

Comments on this clone: This CDR3 is also generated by other DNA sequences in the sample. This chain uses TRBV18 with TRBJ1-5; possible D gene TRBD1, 5 bases. Germline-derived CDR1 and CDR2 are KGHSH and LQKENI. V was pared by 2 bases and J by 0 bases, with 5 bases between. CDR3 length equals 14 residues. This chain's CDR3 is CASSPDSSNQPQHF. The DNA of the CDR3 is TGTGCCAGCTCACCAGACAGTAGCAATCAGCCCCAGCATTTT.